Only a few counts were recorded for the clone carrying this T cell receptor (beta chain). The record originates from a study of blood T cell repertoires in COVID-19. Study as a whole: Acute and convalescent COVID-19 samples came from the United States, Italy and Spain.

This CDR3 contains 15 residues. The V and J ends lost 2 bases and 0 bases, in that order; junction bases with no gene match: 4. Germline assignment: CDR1 LGHNA and CDR2 YNFKEQ. Original handling: Using reference gene primer amplification, nucleated cell counts were estimated. Produced via immunoSEQ multiplex PCR; TCRdb's table is partial and in-frame only. The V and J calls and clone size come from that table; D and trimming were worked out from the DNA. The sample contains approximately 130,000 clones, roughly four fifths of which appear only once. The genes are TRBV4-2 and TRBJ2-7; 7 bases align to TRBD1. This clonotype originated in a human donor in a cohort sampled during active COVID-19. Sequenced: peripheral blood. CDR3 nucleotide sequence: TGTGCCAGCAGCCAACAGACAGGGCACTCCTACGAGCAGTACTTC. Amino acid sequence: CASSQQTGHSYEQYF.